The 23 T cell receptor beta chains below come from one sample, sequenced in a study of T cells and Merkel cell carcinoma outcomes. The data were produced by immunoSEQ multiplex PCR, yet TCRdb's version contains in-frame clones alone and is incomplete. The sample shows approximately 15,000 clones, about 89% of them seen only once. Sequenced material: tumor tissue from Merkel cell carcinoma. The origin of the receptors is a human donor with Merkel cell carcinoma.

The CDR3 loop reads CASRGQGAPYF. Here the CDR3 DNA reads TGTGCCAGCAGGGGACAGGGGGCCCCTTACTTC. The chain combines TRBV2 with TRBJ2-4, with 12 bases that match TRBD1. Germline V lookup: CDR1 SNHLY, CDR2 FYNNEI. This CDR3 region has 11 residues. Germline trimming cut 6 bases from V and 16 bases from J; bases unmatched to any gene: 4.

This clone came up a few times. This specimen includes other DNA sequences encoding the same CDR3. This chain joins TRBV4-1 and TRBJ2-3, with a weak D call TRBD2 (6 bases). The V end was cut by 0 bases, the J end by 0 bases, with 10 bases between. The CDR3 is 16 amino acids. CDR1 is MGHRA, CDR2 YSYEKL, per germline. This CDR3 reads CASSQEPGGSTDTQYF. In DNA, the CDR3 is TGCGCCAGCAGCCAAGAACCCGGGGGAAGCACAGATACGCAGTATTTT.

The CDR3, as DNA: TGTGCCAGCAGCTTGACCGAGGTATCGTTGGGACGTCTTTTCGTC. The encoded protein is CASSLTEVSLGRLFV. This chain uses TRBV5-6 with TRBJ2-7; D is tentatively TRBD1 or TRBD2 (5 bases each). CDR1 and CDR2 (germline): SGHDT, YYEEEE. The CDR3 contains 15 residues.

The V call is TRBV27, the J call TRBJ2-5; D is possibly TRBD2 (6 bases). Germline V gene data show CDR1 as MNHEY and CDR2 as SMNVEV (reference sequence). V lost 5 bases, J lost 2 bases, and 15 bases lay in between. The CDR3 contains 15 residues. CDR3 residues: CASSPGLQTQETQYF. For the CDR3, the DNA is TGTGCCAGCAGTCCGGGACTTCAGACTCAAGAGACCCAGTACTTC.

The V call is TRBV7-2, the J call TRBJ1-1; the D gene is possibly TRBD1 (6 bases). The CDR3 extends over 12 amino acids. The V and J ends lost 4 bases and 8 bases respectively, with 11 bases between them. The germline gives CDR1 SGHTA, CDR2 FQGNSA. In DNA form, the CDR3 reads TGTGCCAGCAGCTGGGGGCAGGGCGAAGCTTTCTTT. It translates to CASSWGQGEAFF.

This clone was seen once. V gene TRBV6-6 combines with J gene TRBJ1-5; 10 nucleotides line up with TRBD1. After removal of 5 bases from V and 4 bases from J, the junction contained 5 bases not matched to a gene. Germline CDR1 is MNHNY and CDR2 is SVGAGI (reference sequence). The CDR3 spans 15 residues. CDR3 coding DNA: TGTGCCAGCAGTGGGGGACAGGGGATAAATCAGCCCCAGCATTTT. Its protein product is CASSGGQGINQPQHF.

The J gene is TRBJ2-1, the V gene TRBV7-9; 9 bases fit TRBD2. CDR3 length: 16 residues. With 8 bases clipped from V and 5 bases from J, the junction kept 13 bases outside the gene matches. The germline V gene encodes CDR1 SEHNR and CDR2 FQNEAQ (reference sequence). The DNA for the CDR3 is TGTGCCAGCCACTCCGGGACTAGCCACCAGAACAATGAGCAGTTCTTC. Protein sequence: CASHSGTSHQNNEQFF.

This clone was seen just once. The V gene is TRBV6-1, the J gene TRBJ2-5; TRBD2 matches 9 bases. The CDR3 is 15 amino acids. J was trimmed by 6 bases and V by 7 bases; bases with no gene match: 12. Germline V gene lookup returns CDR1 MNHNS and CDR2 SASEGT. Written as DNA, the CDR3 is TGTGCCAGCACGTCGGCGGGAGGGCCTAGGAAGACCCAGTACTTC. Protein sequence: CASTSAGGPRKTQYF.

This sequence joins TRBV6-5 and TRBJ1-2; TRBD1 might be the D (5 bases). The length of the CDR3 is 13 residues. Germline V gene sequence: CDR1 MNHEY, CDR2 SVGAGI. Trimming removed 5 bases from V and 8 bases from J, with 15 bases in between. CDR3 residues: CASSITRGRGYTF. CDR3 bases: TGTGCCAGCAGTATTACAAGGGGCCGGGGCTACACCTTC.

A word on this clone: The junction differs from germline at one of its ends, possibly a read error. This chain uses TRBV5-1 with TRBJ1-2, with D possibly matching TRBD1 (6 bases). CDR1 is SGHRS and CDR2 is YFSETQ in the germline V gene. The CDR3 loop spans 15 amino acids. The chain's CDR3 is CVSSSTRGRTYGYTF. Here the CDR3 DNA reads TGCGTCAGCAGCTCGACTAGGGGGAGGACTTATGGCTACACCTTC.

The chain links TRBV18 to TRBJ1-1, with D possibly TRBD1 on 6 matching bases. V was pared by 6 bases and J by 7 bases, with 15 bases between. CDR3 length: 13 residues. Germline lookup yields CDR1 KGHSH and CDR2 LQKENI. The CDR3 DNA reads as TGTGCCAGCTCTCTCCCAGGGGTTAATGAAGCTTTCTTT. It encodes CASSLPGVNEAFF.

A word on this clone: A junction end diverges from the germline sequence, so it may reflect a read error. V usage is TRBV7-7 and J usage is TRBJ2-7; D gene uncertain. The CDR3 is 13 amino acids. Germline loops: CDR1 SSHAT, CDR2 FNYEAQ (reference sequence). Here the CDR3 DNA reads TGTGCTAGCAGCCAACTGGTGTTTGGGGAGCAGTACTTC. Amino acid sequence: CASSQLVFGEQYF.

The chain links TRBV4-2 to TRBJ2-3, with 11 bases lining up with TRBD2. Germline V gene lookup returns CDR1 LGHNA and CDR2 YNFKEQ. This CDR3 comprises 19 residues. The junction had 21 bases not matched to a gene; V was cut back by 6 bases and J by 7 bases. The CDR3 protein is CASRKGQGRSGRAKNTQYF. CDR3 sequence (DNA): TGTGCCAGCAGGAAAGGACAAGGACGTAGCGGGAGGGCCAAGAATACGCAGTATTTT.

V usage is TRBV6-1 and J usage is TRBJ2-7; D is possibly TRBD2 (7 bases). The length of the CDR3 is 16 residues. Trimming shortened V by 4 bases and J by 0 bases, and 16 bases separated the two germline ends. Germline V gene data show CDR1 as MNHNS and CDR2 as SASEGT. CDR3 protein: CASSGKRGASSYEQYF. In DNA, the CDR3 is TGTGCCAGCAGTGGGAAACGGGGGGCTAGCTCCTACGAGCAGTACTTC.

This rearrangement joins TRBV28 to TRBJ2-2, with 7 bases fitting TRBD1. The V and J ends lost 6 bases and 1 base, in that order; junction bases with no gene match: 8. CDR1 is MDHEN and CDR2 is SYDVKM in the germline V gene. CDR3 length: 16 residues. The DNA for the CDR3 is TGTGCCAGCAGCCCATTAGGGACAGAGAACACCGGGGAGCTGTTTTTT. Translated: CASSPLGTENTGELFF.

The rearrangement links TRBV5-1 to TRBJ2-1, with 12 bases that match TRBD2. The CDR3 is 14 residues long. The V and J ends lost 3 bases and 6 bases, in that order; junction bases with no gene match: 1. The V gene's germline CDR1 is SGHRS and CDR2 YFSETQ. The CDR3 DNA reads as TGCGCCAGCAGCTCTAGCGGGGGGGCCAATGAGCAGTTCTTC. Its translation is CASSSSGGANEQFF.

V usage is TRBV6-5 and J usage is TRBJ2-1; 7 bases match TRBD1. V was pared by 5 bases and J by 7 bases, with 2 bases of the junction left unmatched. CDR1 is MNHEY, CDR2 SVGAGI, per germline. CDR3 length: 12 amino acids. The CDR3 protein is CASSKQGNEQFF. Written as DNA, the CDR3 is TGTGCCAGCAGTAAACAGGGGAATGAGCAGTTCTTC.

This rearrangement joins TRBV19 to TRBJ1-6, with 7 bases aligning to TRBD1. Germline loops: CDR1 LNHDA, CDR2 SQIVND (reference sequence). The CDR3 has 14 amino acids. V dropped 5 bases and J dropped 9; count of bases not matched to a gene: 7. The CDR3 spells CASSGDRRGSPLHF. In nucleotides, the CDR3 is TGTGCCAGTAGTGGGGACAGAAGGGGTTCACCCCTCCACTTT. Variable domain in full (rest from reference TRBV19 and TRBJ1-6): DGGITQSPKYLFRKEGQNVTLSCEQNLNHDAMYWYRQDPGQGLRLIYYSQIVNDFQKGDIAEGYSVSREKKESFPLTVTSAQKNPTAFYLCASSGDRRGSPLHFGNGTRLTVT.

This clone occurred once. This sequence joins TRBV6-6 and TRBJ1-1; 8 bases agree with TRBD1. The CDR3 runs 15 residues. V lost 1 base and J lost 8; bases outside the gene matches: 9. Germline CDR1 reads MNHNY; CDR2 reads SVGAGI (reference sequence). CDR3 loop: CASSYYGDRISEAFF. As DNA, the CDR3 is TGTGCCAGCAGTTACTACGGGGACAGGATCTCAGAAGCTTTCTTT.

The chain couples TRBV6-5 to TRBJ2-7; TRBD1 matches 9 bases. V lost 5 bases to trimming and J lost 2 bases; unmatched junction nucleotides: 7. From germline, CDR1 is MNHEY and CDR2 SVGAGI. This CDR3 comprises 15 residues. Written as DNA, the CDR3 is TGTGCCAGCAGTCCCTCGACAGGGGGGACCTACGAGCAGTACTTC. Translating it yields CASSPSTGGTYEQYF.

The genes are TRBV29-1 and TRBJ2-1; TRBD1 might be the D (5 bases). The germline V gene has CDR1 SQVTM and CDR2 ANQGSEA. The V end was cut by 0 bases, the J end by 7 bases, with 16 bases between. CDR3 length equals 15 residues. The chain's CDR3 is CSVEEGRVTFNEQFF. The CDR3 DNA reads as TGCAGCGTTGAAGAGGGCAGGGTAACCTTTAATGAGCAGTTCTTC.

This chain joins TRBV4-2 and TRBJ1-2; D perhaps matches TRBD1 (5 bases). Per germline, CDR1 LGHNA and CDR2 YNFKEQ. V gave up 0 bases and J gave up 7 bases, with 15 bases separating them. The CDR3 loop spans 15 amino acids. The CDR3 is CASSQDPQGRGGYTF. The CDR3 bases are TGTGCCAGCAGCCAAGATCCGCAGGGTAGGGGTGGCTACACCTTC.

V gene TRBV27 combines with J gene TRBJ1-2; weak D call: TRBD1 (6 bases). Between the trimmed V and J ends, which lost 3 bases and 1 base, there was a span of 15 bases. Germline CDR1 is MNHEY and CDR2 is SMNVEV (reference sequence). The CDR3 totals 16 residues. CDR3 DNA sequence: TGTGCCAGCAGTTTGGAACTACAGGGAGGTAACTATGGCTACACCTTC. This translates into CASSLELQGGNYGYTF.